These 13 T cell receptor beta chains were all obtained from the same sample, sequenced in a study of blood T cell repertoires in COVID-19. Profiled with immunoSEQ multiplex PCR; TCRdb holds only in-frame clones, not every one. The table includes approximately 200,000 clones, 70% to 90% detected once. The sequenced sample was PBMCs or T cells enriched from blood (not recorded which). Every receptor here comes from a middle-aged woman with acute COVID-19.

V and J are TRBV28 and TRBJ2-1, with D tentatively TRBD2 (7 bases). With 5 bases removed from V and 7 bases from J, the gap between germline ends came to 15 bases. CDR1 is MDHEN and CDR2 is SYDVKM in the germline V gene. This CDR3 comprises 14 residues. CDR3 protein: CASSEGGARNEQFF. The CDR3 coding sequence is TGTGCCAGCAGTGAAGGGGGGGCGCGGAATGAGCAGTTCTTC.

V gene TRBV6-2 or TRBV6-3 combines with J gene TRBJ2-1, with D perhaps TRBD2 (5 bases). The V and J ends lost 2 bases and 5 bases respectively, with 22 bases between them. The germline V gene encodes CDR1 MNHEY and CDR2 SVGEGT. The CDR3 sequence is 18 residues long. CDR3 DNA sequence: TGTGCCAGCAGTTACCCCCTAGCAATCTCCCAGGTCGACAATGAGCAGTTCTTC. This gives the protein CASSYPLAISQVDNEQFF.

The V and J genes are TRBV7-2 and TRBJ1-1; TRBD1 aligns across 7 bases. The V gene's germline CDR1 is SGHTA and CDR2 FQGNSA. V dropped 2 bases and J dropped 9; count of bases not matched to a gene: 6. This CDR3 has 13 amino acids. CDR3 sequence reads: CASSLRGQQQAFF. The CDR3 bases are TGTGCCAGCAGCTTAAGGGGACAGCAACAAGCTTTCTTT. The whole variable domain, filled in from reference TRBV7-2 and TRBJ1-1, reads GAGVSQSPSNKVTEKGKDVELRCDPISGHTALYWYRQSLGQGLEFLIYFQGNSAPDKSGLPSDRFSAERTGGSVSTLTIQRTQQEDSAVYLCASSLRGQQQAFFGQGTRLTVV.

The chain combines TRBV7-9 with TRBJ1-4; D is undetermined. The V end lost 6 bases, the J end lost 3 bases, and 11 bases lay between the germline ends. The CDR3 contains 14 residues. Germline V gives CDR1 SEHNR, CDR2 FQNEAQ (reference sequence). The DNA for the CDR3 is TGTGCCAGCAGGGATGGGCCCTCTAATGAAAAACTGTTTTTT. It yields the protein CASRDGPSNEKLFF.

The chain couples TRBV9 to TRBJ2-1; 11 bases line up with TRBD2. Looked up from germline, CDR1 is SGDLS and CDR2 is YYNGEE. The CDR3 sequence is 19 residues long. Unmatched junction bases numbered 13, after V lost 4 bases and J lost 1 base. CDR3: CASSPRTLAGGPSYNEQFF. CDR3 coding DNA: TGTGCCAGCAGCCCACGGACGCTAGCGGGGGGCCCATCCTACAATGAGCAGTTCTTC.

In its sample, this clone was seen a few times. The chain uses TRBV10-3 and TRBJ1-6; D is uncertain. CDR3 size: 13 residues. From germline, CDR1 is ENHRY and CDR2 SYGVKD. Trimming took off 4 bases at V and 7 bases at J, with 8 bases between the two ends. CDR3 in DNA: TGTGCCATCAGTGGGAGTGACAATTCACCCCTCCACTTT. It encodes CAISGSDNSPLHF.

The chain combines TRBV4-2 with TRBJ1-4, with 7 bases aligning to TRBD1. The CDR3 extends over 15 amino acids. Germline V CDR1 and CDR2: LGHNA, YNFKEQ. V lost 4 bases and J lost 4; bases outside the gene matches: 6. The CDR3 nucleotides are TGTGCCAGCAGCCCTGGGGGGACAGATAATGAAAAACTGTTTTTT. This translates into CASSPGGTDNEKLFF.

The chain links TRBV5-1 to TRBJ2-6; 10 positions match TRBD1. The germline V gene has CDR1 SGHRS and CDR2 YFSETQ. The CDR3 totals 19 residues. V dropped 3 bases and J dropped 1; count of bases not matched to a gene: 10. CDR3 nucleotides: TGCGCCAGCAGCTATTATAGGACAGGGGGATCTTCTGGGGCCAACGTCCTGACTTTC. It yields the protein CASSYYRTGGSSGANVLTF. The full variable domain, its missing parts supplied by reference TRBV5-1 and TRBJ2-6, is KAGVTQTPRYLIKTRGQQVTLSCSPISGHRSVSWYQQTPGQGLQFLFEYFSETQRNKGNFPGRFSGRQFSNSRSEMNVSTLELGDSALYLCASSYYRTGGSSGANVLTFGAGSRLTVL.

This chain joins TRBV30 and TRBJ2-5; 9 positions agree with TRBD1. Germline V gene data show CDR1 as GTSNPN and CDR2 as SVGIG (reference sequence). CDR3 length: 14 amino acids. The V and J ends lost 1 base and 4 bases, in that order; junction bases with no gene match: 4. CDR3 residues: CAWSAGQGRETQYF. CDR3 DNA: TGTGCCTGGAGTGCGGGACAGGGACGAGAGACCCAGTACTTC.

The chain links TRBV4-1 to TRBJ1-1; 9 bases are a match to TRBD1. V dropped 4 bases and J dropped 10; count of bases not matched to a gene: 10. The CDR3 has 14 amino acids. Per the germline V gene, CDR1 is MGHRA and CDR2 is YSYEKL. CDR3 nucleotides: TGCGCCAGCAGCCCCGGACAGGGGATGGGGGTAGCTTTCTTT. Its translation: CASSPGQGMGVAFF.

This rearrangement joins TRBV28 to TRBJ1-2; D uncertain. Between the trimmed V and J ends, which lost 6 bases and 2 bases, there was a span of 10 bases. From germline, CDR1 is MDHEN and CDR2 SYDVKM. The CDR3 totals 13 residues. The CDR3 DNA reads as TGTGCCAGCAGGGACGGGAGAAACTATGGCTACACCTTC. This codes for CASRDGRNYGYTF.

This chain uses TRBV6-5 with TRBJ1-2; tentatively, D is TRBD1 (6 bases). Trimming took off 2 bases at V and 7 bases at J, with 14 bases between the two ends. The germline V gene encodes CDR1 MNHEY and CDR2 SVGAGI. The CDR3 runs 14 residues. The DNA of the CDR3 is TGTGCCAGCAGTTACCTTCAGGGGCCGGGTGGCTACACCTTC. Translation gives CASSYLQGPGGYTF.

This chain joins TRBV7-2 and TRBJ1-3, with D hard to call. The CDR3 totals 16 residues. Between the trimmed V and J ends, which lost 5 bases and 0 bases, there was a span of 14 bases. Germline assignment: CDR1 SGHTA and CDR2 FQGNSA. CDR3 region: CASSPNSVSSGNTIYF. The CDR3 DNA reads TGTGCCAGCAGCCCGAACAGTGTTTCCTCTGGAAACACCATATATTTT.